The source of this T cell receptor (beta chain) is a study of blood T cell repertoires in COVID-19. The overall study: T cells, B-cell-depleted T cells, or PBMCs provided the cDNA or gDNA that served as material.

The sample holds one count of this clone. Authors' methods: How many nucleated cells were present was estimated from reference gene primer amplification. Sequenced by immunoSEQ multiplex PCR; TCRdb stores in-frame clones only, minus some. The D gene and trimming were derived from the DNA, and the V and J assignments and clone size from that table. The sample lists around 140,000 clones, 85% to 90% occurring once. Trimming stripped 4 bases from V and 9 bases from J, with 19 bases between. The CDR3 has 14 amino acids. Germline CDR1 and CDR2: SGHNT and YYREEE (reference sequence). Material: peripheral blood. The TCR sequence derives from a middle-aged man with active COVID-19. V usage is TRBV5-4 and J usage is TRBJ2-5; D might be TRBD2 (6 bases). The CDR3 region has the DNA TGTGCCAGCAGCACAGATATGGGGGGTACGGCCCAGTACTTC. As protein: CASSTDMGGTAQYF.